This T cell receptor (beta chain) was recovered during a study of human T cells and chemical hapten exposure. As for time point: patch test 1, 2 weeks after DPC sensitization. As to treatment: therapeutic diphenylcyclopropenone sensitization with weekly scalp DPC. TCRdb fed the RACE reads into MiXCR, producing one record per CDR3 protein. The sample holds 180,000 or so distinct CDR3 sequences; approximately 14% are singletons and the top ten take 1.7%. CDR1 and CDR2 from the germline V gene are DFQATT and SNEGSKA (reference sequence). There are 13 residues in the CDR3. Losses at the gene ends were 5 bases for V and 1 base for J; bases not matched to a gene: 2.

V usage is TRBV20-1 and J usage is TRBJ1-5; TRBD1 matches at 7 bases. Sequences were derived from whole blood, sampled in connection with sensitization to the hapten diphenylcyclopropenone (DPC). The source is a woman in her twenties or thirties with alopecia areata. Some clones in this sample may be carry-over from other donors' samples. CDR3 sequence (DNA): TGCAGTGCTGTCAGGGGGAGCAATCAGCCCCAGCATTTT. It codes for CSAVRGSNQPQHF.